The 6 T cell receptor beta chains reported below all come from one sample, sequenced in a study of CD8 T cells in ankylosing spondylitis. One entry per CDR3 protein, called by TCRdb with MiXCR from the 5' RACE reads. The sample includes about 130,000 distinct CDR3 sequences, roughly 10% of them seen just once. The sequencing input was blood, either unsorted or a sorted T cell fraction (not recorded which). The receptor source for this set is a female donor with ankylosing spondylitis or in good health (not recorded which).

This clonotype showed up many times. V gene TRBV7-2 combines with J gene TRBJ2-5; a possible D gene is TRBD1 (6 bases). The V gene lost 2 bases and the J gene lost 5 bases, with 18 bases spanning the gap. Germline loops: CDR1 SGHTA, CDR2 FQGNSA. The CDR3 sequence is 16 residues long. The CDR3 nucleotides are TGTGCCAGCAGCTTAAATTTAGGGGGAGTGGGTGAGACCCAGTACTTC. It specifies CASSLNLGGVGETQYF.

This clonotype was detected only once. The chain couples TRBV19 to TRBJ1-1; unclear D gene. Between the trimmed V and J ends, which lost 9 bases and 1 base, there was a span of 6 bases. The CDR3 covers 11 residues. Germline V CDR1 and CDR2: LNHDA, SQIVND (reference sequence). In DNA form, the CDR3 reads TGTGCCAGGAAGGGGAACACTGAAGCTTTCTTT. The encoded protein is CARKGNTEAFF.

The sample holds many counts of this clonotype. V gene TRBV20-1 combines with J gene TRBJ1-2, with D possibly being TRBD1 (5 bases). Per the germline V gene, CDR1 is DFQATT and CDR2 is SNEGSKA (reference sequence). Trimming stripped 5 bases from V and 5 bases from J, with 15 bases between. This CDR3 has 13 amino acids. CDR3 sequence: CSAWVGALYGYTF. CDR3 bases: TGCAGTGCTTGGGTAGGGGCGCTGTATGGCTACACCTTC.

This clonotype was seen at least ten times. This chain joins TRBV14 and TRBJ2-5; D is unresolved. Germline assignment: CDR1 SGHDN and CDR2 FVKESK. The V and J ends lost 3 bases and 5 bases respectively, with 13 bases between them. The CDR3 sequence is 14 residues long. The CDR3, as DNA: TGTGCCAGCAGCCACAATCCCCTCCAGGAGACCCAGTACTTC. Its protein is CASSHNPLQETQYF.

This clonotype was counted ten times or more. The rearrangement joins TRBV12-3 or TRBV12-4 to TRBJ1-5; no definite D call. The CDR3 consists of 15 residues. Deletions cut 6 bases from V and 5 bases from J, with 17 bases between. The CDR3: CASSSFIGSDQPQHF. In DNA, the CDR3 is TGTGCCAGCAGCTCCTTTATCGGTTCAGATCAGCCCCAGCATTTT.

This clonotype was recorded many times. CDR3 sequence: CAISALGGAHGNEKLFF. Here the CDR3 DNA reads TGTGCCATCAGTGCGCTAGGCGGGGCCCACGGTAATGAAAAACTGTTTTTT. The V gene is TRBV10-3, the J gene TRBJ1-4, with D tentatively TRBD1 (5 bases). Germline V lookup: CDR1 ENHRY, CDR2 SYGVKD. V was clipped by 4 bases and J by 4 bases, with 19 bases between them. The length of the CDR3 is 17 residues.